This TCR beta chain was sequenced for a study of shared clonotypes between healthy human individuals. Note on this clone: Its antigen is not identified.

Whole-study findings and limits: In contrast to clonotypes shared by all four donors, non-shared clonotypes had lower generation probabilities. The rarefaction results pointed to incomplete sorted-subset sequencing despite large depth. Naive subsets generally had larger estimated richness than memory subsets.

Clones were read by immunoSEQ multiplex PCR, and TCRdb kept only the in-frame ones, dropping some. The data hold over 2,000,000 clones, with about 94% observed a single time. Germline-derived CDR1 and CDR2 are MNHNY and SVGAGI (reference sequence). CDR3 length: 15 residues. Trimming at V came to 8 bases and at J to 4 bases, leaving 4 bases not matched to a gene. The naive CD8 subset, CD45RO-negative cells positively selected for CCR7, excluded terminally differentiated effector memory CD45RA+ cells. The donors, all of them Caucasian adults, lived in Nashville, Tennessee. The TCR sequence derives from a man aged 18 to 29 in good health. Some clones in this sample may be carry-over from other donors' samples. The chain uses TRBV6-6 and TRBJ2-5; 16 bases are shared with TRBD2. The sample taken for sequencing was naive CD8+ T cells from PBMCs. CDR3 nucleotides: TGTGCCAGCGGGACTAGCGGGAGGGATAGAGAGACCCAGTACTTC. This translates into CASGTSGRDRETQYF.